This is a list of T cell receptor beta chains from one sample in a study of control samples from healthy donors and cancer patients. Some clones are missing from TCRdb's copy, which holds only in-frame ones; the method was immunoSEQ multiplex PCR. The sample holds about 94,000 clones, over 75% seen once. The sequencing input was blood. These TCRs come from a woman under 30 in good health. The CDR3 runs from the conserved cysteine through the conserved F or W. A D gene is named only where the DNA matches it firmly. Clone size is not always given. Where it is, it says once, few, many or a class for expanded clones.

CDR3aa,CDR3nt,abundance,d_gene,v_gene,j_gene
CASSLDSSYEQYF,TGTGCCAGTAGTCTCGACAGCTCCTACGAGCAGTACTTC,.,.,TRBV19,TRBJ2-7
CASSSRREKLFF,TGTGCCAGCAGTTCCCGGAGGGAAAAACTGTTTTTT,once,.,TRBV12-3/TRBV12-4,TRBJ1-4
CATSREGATNEKLFF,TGTGCCACCAGCAGAGAGGGGGCAACTAATGAAAAACTGTTTTTT,.,.,TRBV15,TRBJ1-4
CASSHGRGAYGYTF,TGTGCCAGCAGTCACGGGCGGGGTGCCTATGGCTACACCTTC,.,.,TRBV6-5,TRBJ1-2
CASSYKRASVSKLFF,TGTGCCAGCAGTTATAAGCGGGCGAGCGTCTCAAAACTGTTTTTT,.,.,TRBV6-2/TRBV6-3,TRBJ1-4
CASSLGWDRATRGTEAFF,TGTGCCAGCAGCTTAGGATGGGACAGGGCAACTCGTGGTACTGAAGCTTTCTTT,.,TRBD1,TRBV7-9,TRBJ1-1
CASSQTSTVNTGELFF,TGCGCCAGCAGCCAAACGTCCACAGTGAACACCGGGGAGCTGTTTTTT,.,.,TRBV4-1,TRBJ2-2
CASSWDRGRDGYTF,TGTGCCAGCAGTTGGGACAGGGGGCGAGATGGCTACACCTTC,.,TRBD1,TRBV11-2,TRBJ1-2
CASSSIGQGIYGYTF,TGTGCCAGCAGTTCTATTGGACAGGGTATCTATGGCTACACCTTC,.,TRBD1,TRBV13,TRBJ1-2
CASSLQGATYNEQFF,TGTGCCAGCAGTCTACAGGGGGCCACCTACAATGAGCAGTTCTTC,.,TRBD1,TRBV7-9,TRBJ2-1
CASSSGTSGTQETQYF,TGCGCCAGCAGCTCGGGGACTAGCGGGACTCAAGAGACCCAGTACTTC,.,TRBD2,TRBV5-1,TRBJ2-5
CASSLEDRSLYEQYF,TGTGCCAGCAGCTTAGAAGACAGGTCCCTCTACGAGCAGTACTTC,.,.,TRBV7-2,TRBJ2-7
CASSVSGGASETQYF,TGTGCCAGCAGCGTTAGCGGGGGGGCGTCAGAGACCCAGTACTTC,few,TRBD2,TRBV9,TRBJ2-5
CASSAPGQASSYEQYF,TGTGCCAGCAGCGCCCCGGGGCAGGCCAGCTCCTACGAGCAGTACTTC,.,.,TRBV5-5,TRBJ2-7
CASGPGGNTEAFF,TGCGCCAGCGGACCGGGCGGGAACACTGAAGCTTTCTTT,medium-sized,.,TRBV10-1,TRBJ1-1
CASKRDRASTEAFF,TGTGCCAGTAAAAGGGATCGGGCGAGCACTGAAGCTTTCTTT,once,.,TRBV19,TRBJ1-1
CASSLFGGETEAFF,TGTGCCAGTAGTCTGTTCGGGGGGGAGACTGAAGCTTTCTTT,.,.,TRBV19,TRBJ1-1
CASSEARQGAVLWQFF,TGTGCCAGCAGTGAAGCGCGACAGGGGGCGGTTTTGTGGCAATTCTTC,.,TRBD1,TRBV2,TRBJ2-1
CASSSTGDLSGYTF,TGTGCCAGCAGCTCTACAGGGGATTTAAGCGGCTACACCTTC,.,TRBD1,TRBV7-2,TRBJ1-2
CASSPRVAGGRTDTQYF,TGTGCCAGCTCACCCCGCGTCGCCGGGGGCAGGACAGATACGCAGTATTTT,few,.,TRBV18,TRBJ2-3
CASRVGQDNSPLHF,TGTGCCAGCAGAGTGGGACAGGATAATTCACCCCTCCACTTT,.,TRBD1,TRBV6-5,TRBJ1-6
CASSITPPTGRF,TGTGCCAGCAGCATTACCCCGCCTACAGGGAGGTTT,.,.,TRBV11-2,TRBJ1-1
CASSPRMRESGNTIYF,TGTGCCAGCAGCCCGCGGATGAGAGAGTCTGGAAACACCATATATTTT,once,.,TRBV21-1,TRBJ1-3
CASSLRSGGSGGELFF,TGTGCCAGCAGCTTAAGGAGCGGGGGATCTGGCGGGGAGCTGTTTTTT,.,TRBD2,TRBV7-6,TRBJ2-2
CASGSQTNEKLFF,TGTGCCAGTGGAAGCCAGACTAATGAAAAACTGTTTTTT,once,.,TRBV24-1,TRBJ1-4
CAGQRPSYEQYF,TGCGCCGGACAGCGCCCCTCCTACGAGCAGTACTTC,.,.,TRBV1,TRBJ2-7
CASSSGLAGASTDTQYF,TGCGCCAGCAGCTCCGGACTAGCGGGGGCCAGCACAGATACGCAGTATTTT,once,TRBD2,TRBV5-1,TRBJ2-3
CASSQDASGGTVYNEQFF,TGTGCCAGCAGCCAAGATGCTAGCGGGGGTACAGTATACAATGAGCAGTTCTTC,.,TRBD2,TRBV4-2,TRBJ2-1
CASRLRTGPYSGYTF,TGTGCCAGCAGGCTCCGGACAGGTCCATATTCTGGCTACACCTTC,.,TRBD1,TRBV27,TRBJ1-2
CASRLKSPLHF,TGTGCAAGTCGCTTAAAGTCACCCCTCCACTTT,once,.,TRBV12-2,TRBJ1-6
CASSLVSPTASSYEQYF,TGCGCCAGCAGCTTGGTCTCTCCGACGGCGAGCTCCTACGAGCAGTACTTC,once,.,TRBV5-1,TRBJ2-7
CASSTRTGTHEQYF,TGTGCCAGCAGCACCCGGACAGGGACCCACGAGCAGTACTTC,.,TRBD1,TRBV11-2,TRBJ2-7
CARNGGPHPNYGYTF,TGTGCCCGCAACGGGGGACCCCACCCTAACTATGGCTACACCTTC,.,.,TRBV5-3,TRBJ1-2
CASSQTGARANVLTF,TGCGCCAGCAGCCAAACAGGGGCTAGGGCCAACGTCCTGACTTTC,.,TRBD1,TRBV5-1,TRBJ2-6
CASSQYQGSTNEKLFF,TGTGCCAGCAGCCAGTATCAGGGGTCAACTAATGAAAAACTGTTTTTT,.,.,TRBV7-8,TRBJ1-4